A single sample is the source of the 5 T cell receptor beta chains below, sequenced in a study of blood T cell repertoires in COVID-19. Sequencing was performed with immunoSEQ multiplex PCR; in TCRdb, only in-frame clones are kept and a portion is missing. The data show about 150,000 clones, around 80% seen once. The sequenced sample was PBMCs or T cells enriched from blood (not recorded which). These receptors originate from a man in his fifties who had recovered from COVID-19.

V gene TRBV6-1 combines with J gene TRBJ1-5, with a weak D call TRBD1 (5 bases). Germline V gene data show CDR1 as MNHNS and CDR2 as SASEGT. V was trimmed by 2 bases and J by 5 bases, leaving 10 bases between them. The CDR3 runs 14 residues. CDR3 DNA sequence: TGTGCCAGCAGTGAACCGCAGGGCCATCAGCCCCAGCATTTT. Its protein product is CASSEPQGHQPQHF.

The CDR3 region is CASSLTHGQGNQPQHF. CDR3 DNA: TGTGCCAGCAGCTTAACACACGGACAGGGAAATCAGCCCCAGCATTTT. The chain carries TRBV7-2 and TRBJ1-5, with 8 bases aligning to TRBD1. The germline V gene encodes CDR1 SGHTA and CDR2 FQGNSA. Trimming cost V 2 bases and J 4 bases; bases outside gene matches: 7. This CDR3 is built from 16 residues.

The table lists this clone with a few counts. CDR3 DNA: TGTGCCAGCAGTTACGCGACGACAGGGGGCGATGGCTACACCTTC. This gives the protein CASSYATTGGDGYTF. This chain uses TRBV6-5 with TRBJ1-2; 10 bases are a match to TRBD1. Germline CDR1 is MNHEY and CDR2 is SVGAGI. CDR3 length: 15 residues. J gave up 6 bases and V 2 bases, and 6 bases lay outside the gene matches.

V gene TRBV5-4 combines with J gene TRBJ2-3; D is undetermined. The V end lost 3 bases, the J end lost 0 bases, and 5 bases lay between the germline ends. The CDR3 loop spans 13 amino acids. Germline V gives CDR1 SGHNT, CDR2 YYREEE (reference sequence). The CDR3 DNA follows: TGTGCCAGCAGCTCCGAGAGCACAGATACGCAGTATTTT. This sequence encodes CASSSESTDTQYF.

The chain is built from TRBV18 and TRBJ1-2; possibly TRBD1 for D (6 bases). Per germline, CDR1 KGHSH and CDR2 LQKENI. V was cut by 3 bases and J by 1 base, with 12 bases left in between. The CDR3 runs to 15 residues. This CDR3 reads CASSPNRAINYGYTF. Written as DNA, the CDR3 is TGTGCCAGCTCACCTAACAGGGCCATTAACTATGGCTACACCTTC.